Below are 16 T cell receptor beta chains sequenced from a single sample in a study of CD8 T cells in Susac syndrome. A quantity of about 0.45 to 1 ug RNA underwent reverse transcription using random hexamers. TCRdb re-called the immunoSEQ multiplex PCR reads through MiXCR, storing one row per CDR3 protein. The data show 130,000 or so distinct CDR3 sequences, with 75% to 90% seen just once and around 0.49% held by the top ten. Material: CD8+ T cells from PBMCs. The receptors were sampled from a human donor with multiple sclerosis.

V and J are TRBV6-1 and TRBJ1-5; unclear D gene. The CDR3 covers 17 residues. The germline V gene encodes CDR1 MNHNS and CDR2 SASEGT. V was clipped by 2 bases and J by 0 bases, with 14 bases between them. The CDR3 DNA reads as TGTGCCAGCAGTGAACCGATTTGGACCTATAGCAATCAGCCCCAGCATTTT. The encoded protein is CASSEPIWTYSNQPQHF.

The V and J genes are TRBV10-3 and TRBJ2-3; the D is unclear. Trimming removed 4 bases at V and 3 bases at J, with 11 bases between. CDR3 length equals 14 residues. The V gene's germline CDR1 is ENHRY and CDR2 SYGVKD. CDR3 sequence (DNA): TGTGCCATCAGTGTTATTAGCTCAACAGATACGCAGTATTTT. It is translated as CAISVISSTDTQYF.

This clonotype was counted only a few times. The chain joins TRBV13 to TRBJ2-5, with 8 bases lining up with TRBD2. Looked up from germline, CDR1 is PRHDT and CDR2 is FYEKMQ (reference sequence). J was trimmed by 3 bases and V by 3 bases; bases with no gene match: 3. This CDR3 is built from 14 residues. The CDR3 is CASSFGAGEETQYF. The CDR3 bases are TGTGCCAGCAGCTTCGGAGCGGGGGAAGAGACCCAGTACTTC. Full variable domain (outside the CDR3, taken from reference TRBV13 and TRBJ2-5): AAGVIQSPRHLIKEKRETATLKCYPIPRHDTVYWYQQGPGQDPQFLISFYEKMQSDKGSIPDRFSAQQFSDYHSELNMSSLELGDSALYFCASSFGAGEETQYFGPGTRLLVL.

The chain recombines TRBV4-3 with TRBJ2-2; 7 positions match TRBD2. The germline gives CDR1 LGHNA, CDR2 YSLEER. V was clipped by 0 bases and J by 4 bases; unmatched bases: 2. CDR3 length: 15 residues. CDR3 in amino acids: CASSQERELTGELFF. The CDR3 nucleotides read TGCGCCAGCAGCCAAGAGCGGGAGCTCACCGGGGAGCTGTTTTTT.

The genes are TRBV11-2 and TRBJ2-1, with a tentative D call TRBD2 (6 bases). Germline-derived CDR1 and CDR2 are SGHAT and FQNNGV. The length of the CDR3 is 14 residues. Trimming took off 2 bases at V and 3 bases at J, with 8 bases between the two ends. CDR3 amino acids: CASSLRGNYNEQFF. The CDR3 region has the DNA TGTGCCAGCAGCTTACGGGGGAACTACAATGAGCAGTTCTTC.

This clonotype occurred once. The chain couples TRBV20-1 to TRBJ2-3, with D unresolved. Germline lookup yields CDR1 DFQATT and CDR2 SNEGSKA (reference sequence). Trimming took 3 bases from V and 6 from J, leaving 10 bases between them. The CDR3 totals 12 residues. The CDR3 sequence: CSASLLTDTQYF. The CDR3 DNA reads TGCAGTGCTAGCCTCCTCACCGATACGCAGTATTTT.

This clonotype was counted a few times. J is TRBJ2-5 and V is TRBV27; D unclear. Germline V gene data show CDR1 as MNHEY and CDR2 as SMNVEV (reference sequence). The length of the CDR3 is 13 residues. The germline V and J ends were trimmed by 2 bases and 3 bases, with 7 bases remaining between them. The CDR3 is CASSLNPEETQYF. The CDR3 DNA follows: TGTGCCAGCAGTTTAAACCCTGAAGAGACCCAGTACTTC.

The V call is TRBV7-6, the J call TRBJ2-5, with D perhaps matching TRBD1 or TRBD2 (5 bases each). CDR1 and CDR2 (germline): SGHVS, FNYEAQ. V was cut by 6 bases and J by 5 bases, with 16 bases left in between. The CDR3 is 14 residues long. The CDR3 sequence is CASSQRGGWETQYF. CDR3 nucleotides: TGTGCCAGCAGTCAGAGGGGCGGGTGGGAGACCCAGTACTTC.

The count of this clonotype is one. This chain connects TRBV7-3 to TRBJ2-2; TRBD1 agrees at 9 bases. V dropped 4 bases and J dropped 0; count of bases not matched to a gene: 15. Per the germline V gene, CDR1 is SGHTA and CDR2 is FQGTGA. There are 20 residues in the CDR3. CDR3 amino acids: CASSSRPGTGIFANTGELFF. Here the CDR3 DNA reads TGTGCCAGCAGCTCGCGTCCCGGGACAGGGATTTTCGCGAACACCGGGGAGCTGTTTTTT.

The chain recombines TRBV27 with TRBJ2-1; D might be TRBD1 (5 bases). The germline V and J ends were trimmed by 8 bases and 8 bases, with 7 bases remaining between them. From germline, CDR1 is MNHEY and CDR2 SMNVEV (reference sequence). The CDR3 has 10 amino acids. DNA for the CDR3: TGTGCCAGCGGGGCGTATGAGCAGTTCTTC. Translation gives CASGAYEQFF.

The chain uses TRBV7-9 and TRBJ1-5, with TRBD1 as a possible D gene (6 bases). In germline, CDR1 is SEHNR, CDR2 FQNEAQ (reference sequence). This CDR3 has 12 residues. V was clipped by 5 bases and J by 5 bases, with 7 bases between them. The CDR3, as DNA: TGTGCCAGCAGCGAGGGGGATCAGCCCCAGCATTTT. It encodes CASSEGDQPQHF.

This chain connects TRBV27 to TRBJ2-1; D possibly corresponds to TRBD2 (6 bases). Per germline, CDR1 MNHEY and CDR2 SMNVEV (reference sequence). V was trimmed by 6 bases and J by 3 bases, leaving 12 bases between them. The CDR3 is 14 amino acids. CDR3 DNA: TGTGCCAGCAGCCGACAGACTAGCTACAATGAGCAGTTCTTC. Its protein product is CASSRQTSYNEQFF.

The V call is TRBV29-1, the J call TRBJ2-2; D might be TRBD1 or TRBD2, each matching 5 bases. The CDR3 sequence is 13 residues long. Trimming removed 4 bases at V and 2 bases at J, with 8 bases between. CDR1 and CDR2 (germline): SQVTM, ANQGSEA. The CDR3 loop is CSVGGVNTGELFF. The CDR3 DNA follows: TGCAGCGTTGGAGGGGTCAACACCGGGGAGCTGTTTTTT.

The chain employs TRBV4-1 and TRBJ1-5; D may be TRBD1 (5 bases). This CDR3 is built from 15 residues. Germline assignment: CDR1 MGHRA and CDR2 YSYEKL. The ends were cut back, 4 bases at V and 6 bases at J, with 16 bases in the middle. The CDR3 loop reads CASSLYPDNGQPQHF. CDR3 in DNA: TGCGCCAGCAGCCTATACCCGGACAATGGTCAGCCCCAGCATTTT.

This chain joins TRBV7-9 and TRBJ1-1; 7 bases are a match to TRBD1. The CDR3 runs 12 residues. CDR1 and CDR2 from the germline V gene are SEHNR and FQNEAQ (reference sequence). V dropped 5 bases and J dropped 8; count of bases not matched to a gene: 5. The CDR3 sequence: CASSQQGIEAFF. CDR3 DNA sequence: TGTGCCAGCAGCCAACAGGGGATAGAAGCTTTCTTT.

The V and J genes are TRBV25-1 and TRBJ2-7; D unresolved. This CDR3 region has 12 residues. Germline V gene data show CDR1 as MGHDK and CDR2 as SYGVNS. V gave up 4 bases and J gave up 2 bases, with 6 bases separating them. This chain's CDR3 is CASSGQTYEQYV. The CDR3 region has the DNA TGTGCCAGCAGTGGGCAGACCTACGAGCAGTACGTC.